The sequence of this T cell receptor beta chain was determined in a study of blood T cell repertoires in COVID-19. Study details: COVID-19 samples, acute and convalescent, were from the United States, Italy and Spain. T cells, B-cell-depleted T cells, or PBMCs provided the cDNA or gDNA that served as material.

Two consecutive negative NP/OP PCR tests, clearance, or resolved symptoms defined Cohort 3 recovery. Original data processing: Amplification with reference gene primers provided the estimates of nucleated cell counts. Clones were sequenced by immunoSEQ multiplex PCR, and TCRdb holds only the in-frame ones, with some missing. The D gene and trimming were derived from the DNA, and the V and J assignments and clone size from that table. The table lists more than 200,000 clones, approximately 90% of them singletons. Sequences were obtained from PBMCs or T cells enriched from blood (not recorded which). The clonotype originates from a man aged 35 to 55 who had recovered from COVID-19.

The CDR3 nucleotides read TGTGCCACTAAACCCCGGGACACCTTCACAGATACGCAGTATTTT. Amino acid sequence: CATKPRDTFTDTQYF. The chain employs TRBV19 and TRBJ2-3, with D possibly being TRBD1 (6 bases). The germline gives CDR1 LNHDA, CDR2 SQIVND (reference sequence). V was trimmed by 10 bases and J by 2 bases, leaving 19 bases between them. The CDR3 sequence is 15 residues long.